This T cell receptor beta chain was captured in a study of cytomegalovirus exposure and HLA in healthy donors. Study outcomes and limitations: In a later analysis, common viral pathogens appeared linked to several of the most significant clusters. In an earlier analysis, productive rearrangement rates for most beta V segments clustered near 87% or 30%. V- and J-gene trimming of TCR beta was linked (in a later analysis) to a missense DCLRE1C variant.

As regards this clone: The antigen is not known.

The PCR was carried out with 60 Vbeta primers and 13 Jbeta primers. Method: immunoSEQ multiplex PCR; TCRdb's copy keeps in-frame clones and lacks some. The sample shows some 150,000 clones, almost 85% of them seen only once. The germline CDR1 and CDR2 sequences are MDHEN and SYDVKM. CDR3 length: 15 amino acids. V was cut by 7 bases and J by 1 base, with 14 bases left in between. The sequence was collected from a young man in good health and CMV-seropositive. The sequencing input was PBMCs. This rearrangement joins TRBV28 to TRBJ1-3; D unresolved. CDR3 residues: CASTLSPGSGNTIYF. Here the CDR3 DNA reads TGTGCCAGCACTCTCAGCCCGGGTTCTGGAAACACCATATATTTT.